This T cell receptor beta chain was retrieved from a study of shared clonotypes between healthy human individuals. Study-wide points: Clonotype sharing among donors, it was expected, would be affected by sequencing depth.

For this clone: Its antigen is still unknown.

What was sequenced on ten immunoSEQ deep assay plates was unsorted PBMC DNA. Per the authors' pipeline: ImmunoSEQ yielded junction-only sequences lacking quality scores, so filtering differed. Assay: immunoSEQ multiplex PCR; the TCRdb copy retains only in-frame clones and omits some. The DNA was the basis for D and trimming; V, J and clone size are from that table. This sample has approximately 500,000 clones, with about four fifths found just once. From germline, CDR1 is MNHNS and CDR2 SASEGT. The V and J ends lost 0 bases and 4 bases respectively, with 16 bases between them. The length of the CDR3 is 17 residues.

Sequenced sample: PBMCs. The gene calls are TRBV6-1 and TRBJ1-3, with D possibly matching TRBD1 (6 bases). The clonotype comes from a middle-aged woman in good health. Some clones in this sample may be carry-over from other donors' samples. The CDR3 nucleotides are TGTGCCAGCAGTGAAGCAACCGGGACAAGTGCCGGAAACACCATATATTTT. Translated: CASSEATGTSAGNTIYF.